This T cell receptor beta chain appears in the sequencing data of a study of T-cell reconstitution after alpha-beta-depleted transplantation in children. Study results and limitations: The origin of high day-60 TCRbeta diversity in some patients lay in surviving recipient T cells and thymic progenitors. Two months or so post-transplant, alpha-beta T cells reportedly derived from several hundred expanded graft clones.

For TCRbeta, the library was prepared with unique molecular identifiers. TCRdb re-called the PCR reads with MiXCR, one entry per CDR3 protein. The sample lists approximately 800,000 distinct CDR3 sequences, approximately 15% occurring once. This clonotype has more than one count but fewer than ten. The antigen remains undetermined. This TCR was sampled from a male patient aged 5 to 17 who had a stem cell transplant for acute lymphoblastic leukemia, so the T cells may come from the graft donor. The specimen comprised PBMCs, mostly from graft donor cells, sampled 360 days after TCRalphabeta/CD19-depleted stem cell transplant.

The DNA of the CDR3 is TGCGCCAGCAGCCCAAAGTGGGGAAATCAGCCCCAGCATTTT. This translates into CASSPKWGNQPQHF. The chain has TRBV4-1 and TRBJ1-5; D uncertain. CDR3 length equals 14 residues. V was shortened by 4 bases and J by 4 bases, with 11 bases between the two germline ends. Germline V gives CDR1 MGHRA, CDR2 YSYEKL.